The 29 T cell receptor beta chains below come from one sample, sequenced in a study of cytotoxic CD8 clonotypes in ibrutinib-treated CLL (dated by TCRdb to 2020 to 2022). Library generation was performed with the immunoSEQ multiplex PCR assay. TCRdb provides this immuneACCESS table in a form limited to in-frame rearrangements. Some clones are lacking; in checked studies, under half of them reflect an unresolved V gene, and why the rest are absent is not known. The sample records tens of thousands of clones, over 65% of which are singletons. Clones ranked in the top ten supply roughly 21% of the sample. The time point label on this specimen signifies: roughly 25 months on ibrutinib. The sequences come from PBMCs, collected after 24 months of ibrutinib treatment. The receptors were gathered from a human donor with chronic lymphocytic leukemia.

This clone showed up just a few times. The chain uses TRBV14 and TRBJ1-2; D is unresolved. V lost 0 bases and J lost 7, with 6 bases in between. The germline CDR1 and CDR2 sequences are SGHDN and FVKESK. The CDR3 has 12 residues. CDR3 in amino acids: CASSQDVGGYTF. The CDR3 bases are TGTGCCAGCAGCCAAGATGTAGGTGGCTACACCTTC.

This clone was seen only once. The chain links TRBV7-6 to TRBJ2-1; 10 nucleotides match TRBD2. This CDR3 spans 16 amino acids. Trimming removed 4 bases from V and 8 bases from J; junction bases left unmatched: 11. CDR1 is SGHVS, CDR2 FNYEAQ, per germline. CDR3 sequence: CASSSRTSGNRDEQFF. CDR3 DNA sequence: TGTGCCAGCAGCTCCCGAACTAGCGGGAATCGAGATGAGCAGTTCTTC. Combining the CDR3 with reference TRBV7-6 and TRBJ2-1 gives the whole variable domain GAGVSQSPRYKVTKRGQDVALRCDPISGHVSLYWYRQALGQGPEFLTYFNYEAQQDKSGLPNDRFSAERPEGSISTLTIQRTEQRDSAMYRCASSSRTSGNRDEQFFGPGTRLTVL.

This chain connects TRBV2 to TRBJ2-7; TRBD2 aligns across 7 bases. The CDR3 length is 12 residues. CDR1 SNHLY and CDR2 FYNNEI come from the germline V gene. The junction had 4 bases not matched to a gene; V was cut back by 7 bases and J by 4 bases. This CDR3 reads CASKRGEYEQYF. In DNA form, the CDR3 reads TGTGCCAGCAAACGGGGGGAATACGAGCAGTACTTC.

The chain couples TRBV7-2 to TRBJ1-3; no definite D call. This CDR3 comprises 13 residues. The V end lost 0 bases, the J end lost 4 bases, and 4 bases lay between the germline ends. Germline loops: CDR1 SGHTA, CDR2 FQGNSA. The CDR3, as DNA: TGTGCCAGCAGCTTAGCAGGGGGAAACACCATATATTTT. Its protein product is CASSLAGGNTIYF.

This chain uses TRBV9 with TRBJ1-2, with D perhaps matching TRBD1 (6 bases). Germline lookup yields CDR1 SGDLS and CDR2 YYNGEE. The CDR3 has 13 residues. Trimming took 2 bases from V and 8 from J, leaving 13 bases between them. The CDR3 region has the DNA TGTGCCAGCAGCGTTAACGGGGGGCGAGGCTACACCTTC. Residues: CASSVNGGRGYTF.

J is TRBJ2-1 and V is TRBV2; a weak D match, TRBD2 (7 bases). Germline V lookup: CDR1 SNHLY, CDR2 FYNNEI. The V and J ends lost 7 bases and 12 bases respectively, with 16 bases between them. The CDR3 totals 12 residues. The CDR3 region is CASTYGGGGQFF. In nucleotides, the CDR3 is TGTGCCAGCACCTACGGGGGCGGGGGGCAGTTCTTC.

In DNA form, the CDR3 reads TGCGCCAGCAGCCCAGGACCAACGGGACTTTACGAGCAGTACTTC. It translates to CASSPGPTGLYEQYF. The chain has TRBV5-1 and TRBJ2-7; tentative D call: TRBD2 (6 bases). CDR1 and CDR2 (germline): SGHRS, YFSETQ. V lost 4 bases and J lost 4, with 18 bases in between. This CDR3 has 15 residues.

The genes are TRBV7-3 and TRBJ2-5, with 7 bases identical to TRBD2. With V trimmed by 1 base and J by 2 bases, 4 bases remained unmatched. The CDR3 is made up of 15 amino acids. Per the germline V gene, CDR1 is SGHTA and CDR2 is FQGTGA. CDR3 coding DNA: TGTGCCAGCAGCTTAAACGGGGGGAAACAAGAGACCCAGTACTTC. Protein product: CASSLNGGKQETQYF.

The chain uses TRBV29-1 and TRBJ2-6; a weak D match, TRBD2 (6 bases). V gave up 0 bases and J gave up 2 bases, with 8 bases separating them. CDR3 size: 15 residues. CDR1 is SQVTM and CDR2 is ANQGSEA in the germline V gene. The CDR3 region is CSVEERRAGANVLTF. CDR3 nucleotide sequence: TGCAGCGTTGAAGAACGGAGGGCTGGGGCCAACGTCCTGACTTTC.

The chain couples TRBV18 to TRBJ2-5; D is possibly TRBD1 (5 bases). The germline V and J ends were trimmed by 1 base and 5 bases, with 14 bases remaining between them. The CDR3 contains 15 residues. Germline CDR1 KGHSH, CDR2 LQKENI. This CDR3 reads CASSPRSRTKETQYF. The DNA of the CDR3 is TGTGCCAGCTCACCACGGTCCAGGACAAAGGAGACCCAGTACTTC.

As DNA, the CDR3 is TGTGCCATCAGTGGTGCGGGAGGCAAAGATACGCAGTATTTT. Translation gives CAISGAGGKDTQYF. The chain employs TRBV10-3 and TRBJ2-3; TRBD2 matches at 8 bases. CDR3 length: 14 amino acids. J lost 5 bases, V lost 4 bases, and 5 bases had no gene match. CDR1 is ENHRY and CDR2 is SYGVKD in the germline V gene.

The chain uses TRBV10-3 and TRBJ2-2; 11 nucleotides align to TRBD2. Germline V CDR1 and CDR2: ENHRY, SYGVKD. With 5 bases clipped from V and 3 bases from J, the junction kept 8 bases outside the gene matches. The CDR3 length is 17 residues. The CDR3 protein is CAISKRIAGGDTGELFF. CDR3 nucleotide sequence: TGTGCCATCAGTAAGAGGATAGCGGGAGGGGACACCGGGGAGCTGTTTTTT.

V is TRBV11-1 and J is TRBJ2-1; 12 bases are shared with TRBD2. CDR1 and CDR2 from the germline V gene are SGHAT and FQDESV (reference sequence). V gave up 6 bases and J gave up 5 bases; unmatched junction bases: 8. CDR3 length: 16 residues. The CDR3 DNA is TGTGCCAGCAGGCCCGGACTAGCGGGAAAGGACAATGAGCAGTTCTTC. Translating gives CASRPGLAGKDNEQFF.

The chain couples TRBV14 to TRBJ2-1; D gene ambiguous. Germline V lookup: CDR1 SGHDN, CDR2 FVKESK. Deletions cut 0 bases from V and 7 bases from J, with 10 bases between. The CDR3 is 14 residues long. This CDR3 reads CASSQDRVRNEQFF. The CDR3 nucleotides are TGTGCCAGCAGCCAAGACCGGGTGAGGAATGAGCAGTTCTTC.

The chain recombines TRBV19 with TRBJ2-1; D remains unclear. V shed 5 bases and J shed 4 bases, with 12 bases lying between them. The CDR3 sequence is 14 residues long. In germline, CDR1 is LNHDA, CDR2 SQIVND (reference sequence). The CDR3 DNA follows: TGTGCCAGTAGTGGGGTGAGGAAATACAATGAGCAGTTCTTC. It specifies CASSGVRKYNEQFF.

This clone was observed a few times. CDR3 loop: CASSQPTSGSVEAFF. In nucleotides, the CDR3 is TGCGCCAGCAGCCAACCGACCAGCGGAAGTGTTGAAGCTTTCTTT. The V gene is TRBV4-1, the J gene TRBJ1-1; D is undetermined. Germline values: CDR1 MGHRA, CDR2 YSYEKL. CDR3 length: 15 residues. Trimming pared 2 bases from V and 7 bases from J, leaving 17 bases between.

The chain joins TRBV7-9 to TRBJ1-2, with a weak D call TRBD1 (5 bases). V lost 0 bases to trimming and J lost 2 bases, with 10 bases between them. Germline CDR1 and CDR2: SEHNR and FQNEAQ (reference sequence). The CDR3 is 15 residues long. The CDR3 spells CASSLAGGGNYGYTF. CDR3 bases: TGTGCCAGCAGCTTAGCGGGGGGTGGGAACTATGGCTACACCTTC.

This chain connects TRBV5-1 to TRBJ1-2; D is uncertain. V was shortened by 0 bases and J by 0 bases, with 24 bases between the two germline ends. Germline V gene lookup returns CDR1 SGHRS and CDR2 YFSETQ. CDR3 length: 20 residues. CDR3 nucleotide sequence: TGCGCCAGCAGCTTGGCAGGACTCAAACAAGCCAGCAGCGCTAACTATGGCTACACCTTC. Its protein is CASSLAGLKQASSANYGYTF.

The genes are TRBV5-1 and TRBJ2-1; D might be TRBD1 (6 bases). Germline V CDR1 and CDR2: SGHRS, YFSETQ. V lost 0 bases and J 4 bases, leaving 11 bases between the germline ends. The CDR3 is 15 residues long. CDR3 in amino acids: CASSLVGASYNEQFF. The CDR3 DNA sequence: TGCGCCAGCAGCTTGGTGGGGGCCAGTTACAATGAGCAGTTCTTC.

The chain is built from TRBV5-4 and TRBJ1-1, with 7 bases that match TRBD1. CDR1 SGHNT and CDR2 YYREEE come from the germline V gene (reference sequence). The ends lost 4 bases at V and 1 base at J; junction bases unmatched: 7. There are 15 residues in the CDR3. The CDR3 loop is CASSKWDSRNTEAFF. CDR3 in DNA: TGTGCCAGCAGCAAATGGGACAGCCGGAACACTGAAGCTTTCTTT.

This clone showed up just a few times. The chain links TRBV6-6 to TRBJ1-3; no firm D call. The germline V gene encodes CDR1 MNHNY and CDR2 SVGAGI (reference sequence). CDR3 size: 15 residues. Trimming shortened V by 2 bases and J by 4 bases, and 12 bases separated the two germline ends. The CDR3 spells CASSYTTTAGNTIYF. As DNA, the CDR3 is TGTGCCAGCAGTTACACAACCACGGCAGGAAACACCATATATTTT.

The chain carries TRBV9 and TRBJ2-1; 7 bases fit TRBD1. CDR1 and CDR2 (germline): SGDLS, YYNGEE. After removal of 2 bases from V and 6 bases from J, the junction contained 5 bases not matched to a gene. This CDR3 region has 14 residues. CDR3 region: CASSVSQGSNEQFF. Written as DNA, the CDR3 is TGTGCCAGCAGCGTCTCACAGGGGAGCAATGAGCAGTTCTTC. Filled out from reference TRBV9 and TRBJ2-1, the complete variable domain reads DSGVTQTPKHLITATGQRVTLRCSPRSGDLSVYWYQQSLDQGLQFLIQYYNGEERAKGNILERFSAQQFPDLHSELNLSSLELGDSALYFCASSVSQGSNEQFFGPGTRLTVL.

This clone was seen a few times. The chain joins TRBV19 to TRBJ2-7, with 8 nucleotides matching TRBD2. J lost 6 bases, V lost 5 bases, and 6 bases had no gene match. CDR1 is LNHDA and CDR2 is SQIVND in the germline V gene (reference sequence). The CDR3 covers 13 residues. CDR3 in amino acids: CASSPGLASEQYF. The CDR3, as DNA: TGTGCCAGTAGTCCCGGACTAGCATCCGAGCAGTACTTC. Variable domain in full (rest from reference TRBV19 and TRBJ2-7): DGGITQSPKYLFRKEGQNVTLSCEQNLNHDAMYWYRQDPGQGLRLIYYSQIVNDFQKGDIAEGYSVSREKKESFPLTVTSAQKNPTAFYLCASSPGLASEQYFGPGTRLTVT.

The rearrangement links TRBV28 to TRBJ2-5, with 9 bases lining up with TRBD2. The DNA matches TRBJ2-7 better at its end, which makes the J call doubtful. CDR3 length: 18 residues. Germline V gene sequence: CDR1 MDHEN, CDR2 SYDVKM. The CDR3 region has the DNA TGTGCCAGCAGCTCGGAGGGGGGATTAGCGGGAGTACGGTACGAGCAGTACTTC. Translation: CASSSEGGLAGVRYEQYF.

The chain has TRBV11-2 and TRBJ2-1; a weak D match, TRBD1 (5 bases). V dropped 1 base and J dropped 7 bases, with 8 bases sitting between them. Germline loops: CDR1 SGHAT, CDR2 FQNNGV. This CDR3 has 13 amino acids. CDR3 loop: CASSLGQWNEQFF. The CDR3, as DNA: TGTGCCAGCAGCTTAGGACAGTGGAATGAGCAGTTCTTC.

V is TRBV19 and J is TRBJ2-1, with no clear D. This CDR3 is 14 amino acids long. V shed 3 bases and J shed 9 bases, with 15 bases lying between them. CDR1 LNHDA and CDR2 SQIVND come from the germline V gene (reference sequence). The CDR3 protein is CASSMVVVGSEQFF. DNA for the CDR3: TGTGCCAGTAGTATGGTAGTAGTGGGTAGTGAGCAGTTCTTC.

DNA for the CDR3: TGCGCCAGCAGCCAGCGGGAGGGCGGAGAGACCCAGTACTTC. Encoded protein: CASSQREGGETQYF. The chain uses TRBV4-1 and TRBJ2-5; 9 positions match TRBD2. The junction had 3 bases not matched to a gene; V was cut back by 3 bases and J by 4 bases. The CDR3 has 14 residues. CDR1 is MGHRA and CDR2 is YSYEKL in the germline V gene.

The V call is TRBV2, the J call TRBJ1-5; D remains ambiguous. Per the germline V gene, CDR1 is SNHLY and CDR2 is FYNNEI. CDR3 length: 14 amino acids. V was clipped by 7 bases and J by 6 bases, with 16 bases between them. CDR3 nucleotides: TGTGCCAGCATCTTAGACAAATCTGGTCAGCCCCAGCATTTT. It encodes CASILDKSGQPQHF.

J is TRBJ2-1 and V is TRBV19; 9 bases agree with TRBD2. Germline values: CDR1 LNHDA, CDR2 SQIVND (reference sequence). V shed 4 bases, J shed 9 bases, and the junction held 4 bases outside the gene matches. This CDR3 has 13 amino acids. CDR3 coding DNA: TGTGCCAGTAGTAGCGGGAGGGCCGGTGAGCAGTTCTTC. Translating gives CASSSGRAGEQFF.